This T cell receptor beta chain is from a study of siplizumab effects on memory and regulatory T cells. Study results and limitations: Confirmatory evidence of suppressive function in proliferating siplizumab-culture Tregs was not obtained. Siplizumab produced a significant drop in alloreactive sequences attributable to unstimulated CD4+ memory cells. No more than a minor fraction of alloreactive clones could be traced back to unstimulated subsets.

TCR templates, roughly 10^5 per sample, were assayed. This table comes from immunoSEQ multiplex PCR, and its TCRdb copy is limited to in-frame clones, with some not included. This sample yields tens of thousands of clones, of which 75% to 90% are seen a single time; about 1.5% belongs to the top ten. Trimming pared 2 bases from V and 9 bases from J, leaving 5 bases between. CDR1 is SEHNR and CDR2 is FQNEAQ in the germline V gene (reference sequence). The CDR3 contains 11 residues. In the case of this clone: Its antigen is not identified.

This receptor was obtained from a human donor in good health. The chain is built from TRBV7-9 and TRBJ2-1; D is unclear. The source material was Tregs sorted from blood. The CDR3 sequence: CASSLLGEQFF. The CDR3 nucleotides are TGTGCCAGCAGCTTATTAGGTGAGCAGTTCTTC.